This T cell receptor beta chain was observed in a study of blood T cell repertoires in COVID-19. The study assigned cohorts using participant-reported clinical history. What the recovered Cohort 3 donors had was two negative PCRs, clearance, or symptom resolution. This clone is a singleton in its sample. Sequencing used immunoSEQ multiplex PCR; TCRdb keeps in-frame clones, though not all of them. The sample shows around 300,000 clones, about 88% of them seen only once. V trimming: 0 bases; J trimming: 3 bases; junction bases outside the gene matches: 5. The V gene's germline CDR1 is LNHDA and CDR2 SQIVND (reference sequence). The length of the CDR3 is 15 residues.

The sequence came from a woman aged 45 to 65 who had recovered from COVID-19. Sequenced material: PBMCs or T cells enriched from blood (not recorded which). The genes are TRBV19 and TRBJ2-7; TRBD1 agrees at 7 bases. The CDR3 region has the DNA TGTGCCAGTAGTATAGAACAGGGGTTCAACTACGAGCAGTACTTC. Protein sequence: CASSIEQGFNYEQYF.